The rows below give T cell receptor beta chains drawn from one sample of a study of blood T cell repertoires in COVID-19. Produced via immunoSEQ multiplex PCR; TCRdb's table is partial and in-frame only. The sample has tens of thousands of clones, approximately 78% seen once. Input material: peripheral blood. These TCRs come from a human donor with acute or convalescent COVID-19. The donor label of this sample is uncertain. CDR3s include the opening cysteine and the closing phenylalanine or tryptophan. The D gene is left open where the match is weak. Not all rows give a size; the values are once, few, many and, for expanded clones, a class.

d_call,v_call,cdr3_length,j_call,clone_size,cdr3_nt,cdr3_aa
TRBD1,TRBV6-5,15,TRBJ1-1,few,TGTGCCAGCAGTCCGCGGACAGGGCCGAACACTGAAGCTTTCTTT,CASSPRTGPNTEAFF
-,TRBV7-7,13,TRBJ2-5,-,TGTGCCAGCAGCCCTGGGGGGCAAGAGACCCAGTACTTC,CASSPGGQETQYF
TRBD1,TRBV5-1,15,TRBJ1-2,-,TGCGCCAGCAGCCCCGGGGACAGAATAAACTATGGCTACACCTTC,CASSPGDRINYGYTF
-,TRBV6-1,11,TRBJ2-1,-,TGTGCCAGCAGTGAATCGGACTGCCAGCTCTTC,CASSESDCQLF
TRBD1,TRBV5-8,14,TRBJ1-6,-,TGTGCCAGCAGCTTAGACAGGGGTAATTCACCCCTCCACTTT,CASSLDRGNSPLHF
TRBD2,TRBV7-2,15,TRBJ2-1,few,TGTGCCAGCAGCTTAGCAGCGGGAGTCGGCAATGAGCAGTTCTTC,CASSLAAGVGNEQFF
TRBD2,TRBV11-2,13,TRBJ2-1,once,TGTGCCAGCAGCCCAGGGACTAGCGGGGAGCAGTTCTTC,CASSPGTSGEQFF
TRBD1,TRBV24-1,15,TRBJ1-1,-,TGTGCCACCAGTGACCCGGGACAGGGGGAAACTGAAGCTTTCTTT,CATSDPGQGETEAFF
-,TRBV5-6,13,TRBJ1-1,-,TGTGCCAGCAGCACCGGACAGTACACTGAAGCTTTCTTT,CASSTGQYTEAFF
TRBD1,TRBV19,14,TRBJ1-1,-,TGTGCCAGTAGCCGGCAGGGGGCGCGTGCTGAAGCTTTCTTT,CASSRQGARAEAFF
TRBD1,TRBV5-1,15,TRBJ2-3,-,TGCGCCAGCAGCTTGTCAGGACAGGGATCAGATACGCAGTATTTT,CASSLSGQGSDTQYF
TRBD1,TRBV28,19,TRBJ2-5,once,TGTGCCAGCAGTTTATCGGGGCTAGGGACAGGGGGGATACAAGAGACCCAGTACTTC,CASSLSGLGTGGIQETQYF
TRBD2,TRBV5-4,13,TRBJ2-7,few,TGTGCCAGCAGCCTAGCGGGGAGCTACGAGCAGTACTTC,CASSLAGSYEQYF
-,TRBV7-2,15,TRBJ1-5,few,TGTGCCAGCAGCTCGAACGTAGTACTCAATCAGCCCCAGCATTTT,CASSSNVVLNQPQHF
TRBD1,TRBV28,15,TRBJ1-5,-,TGTGCCAGCAGGTCAGGGGGCGCCGGCAATCAGCCCCAGCATTTT,CASRSGGAGNQPQHF
TRBD2,TRBV18,16,TRBJ2-3,once,TGTGCCAGCTCACCGAGGACTAGCGGGGGTTCAGATACGCAGTATTTT,CASSPRTSGGSDTQYF
TRBD1,TRBV7-6,15,TRBJ1-3,few,TGTGCCAGCAGCTTACAGGGGGCGCTTGGAAACACCATATATTTT,CASSLQGALGNTIYF
-,TRBV18,15,TRBJ1-4,-,TGTGCCAGCTCAGGCCGGACAGATTCTAATGAAAAACTGTTTTTT,CASSGRTDSNEKLFF
TRBD1,TRBV29-1,14,TRBJ1-4,-,TGCAGCGTCGATCAGGGGGCGGGGGATGAAAAACTGTTTTTT,CSVDQGAGDEKLFF
TRBD1,TRBV3-1/TRBV3-2,14,TRBJ1-2,few,TGTGCCAGCAGTCCTCGACAGGGGGACGGCGGCTACACCTTC,CASSPRQGDGGYTF
-,TRBV10-3,15,TRBJ1-1,-,TGTGCCATCAGTAGGGACATTGGGTTGAACACTGAAGCTTTCTTT,CAISRDIGLNTEAFF
TRBD1,TRBV15,13,TRBJ1-1,-,TGTGCCACCAGCGGACAGGGGGGCACTGAAGCTTTCTTT,CATSGQGGTEAFF
TRBD1,TRBV4-1,15,TRBJ1-4,-,TGCGCCAGCAGCCAGGATCAGGGGGCAGGTGAAAAACTGTTTTTT,CASSQDQGAGEKLFF
-,TRBV4-3,14,TRBJ1-1,-,TGCGCCAGCAGCCGGAATAGGGGGAACACTGAAGCTTTCTTT,CASSRNRGNTEAFF
TRBD1,TRBV6-5,15,TRBJ2-5,-,TGTGCCAGCAGCCGGTCCCGGGACAGACAAGAGACCCAGTACTTC,CASSRSRDRQETQYF
TRBD1,TRBV4-2,14,TRBJ2-7,-,TGTGCCAGCAGCCACTCGGGACAGATATACGAGCAGTACTTC,CASSHSGQIYEQYF
TRBD2,TRBV6-5,15,TRBJ2-3,-,TGTGCCAGTGCCTTGGCGGGGGGGGTCGGAGATACGCAGTATTTT,CASALAGGVGDTQYF
TRBD1,TRBV19,16,TRBJ1-5,-,TGTGCCAGTAGTCCCCGCCGGGACAGCAGCAATCAGCCCCAGCATTTT,CASSPRRDSSNQPQHF
TRBD1,TRBV7-3,14,TRBJ2-2,-,TGTGCCAGCAGCCCAGGGGGTAATGCCGGGGAGCTGTTTTTT,CASSPGGNAGELFF